The T cell receptor beta chain described here comes from a study of cytomegalovirus exposure and HLA in healthy donors (dated by TCRdb to the late 2010s). Background on the whole study: In an earlier analysis of 450 to 750 of the donors, roughly 300 Gb of sequence data and 95 million to 130 million unique TCR beta sequences from approximately 180 million T cells were reported. Roughly 300 gigabases of sequencing data and 78 million or so unique TCR sequences were included in an early release covering roughly 700 HLA-typed donors. The genetic ancestry cluster associated with self-reported Caucasian donors included about 81% of the roughly 400 genotyped donors. The study aimed to test whether cataloging public T cell receptors could reveal signatures of past pathogen exposure. The study used immunosequencing to profile the T cell repertoires of approximately 650 subjects and linked those repertoires to cytomegalovirus serostatus. A separate validation cohort of 100 to 150 different subjects was used in addition to the roughly 670-subject first cohort. High-throughput TCR immunosequencing, statistical association of individual TCRs with disease status, and machine learning were combined to predict cytomegalovirus infection status. To study patterns of TCR occurrence, a later analysis re-analyzed previously published TCR beta repertoires from more than 550 donors and added high-resolution HLA genotyping. In the later analysis, no new phenotypic data were used to find candidate immune exposures; instead, reliance was placed on TCR beta sequences and their occurrence across donors. In an earlier analysis of 587 of the donors, high-throughput TCR beta sequencing was used to judge whether each TCR beta V gene segment behaved as functional or pseudogenic. Donor age, sex, ethnicity and CMV serostatus were compiled alongside the repertoire data. In a later genetic analysis, genome-wide SNP genotypes for 398 of the 666 donors were used, and that subset was treated as a discovery cohort. All discovery cohort repertoires had been generated using a single sequencing platform. HLA typing covered class I and class II loci at four-digit resolution. The number of typed donors differed by locus: 629-630 for A, B, C, DRB1 and DQB1; 522 for DQA1; over 600 for DPA1; and about 470 for DPB1. Because of strong linkage in the cohort, a few DR-DQ haplotypes were treated as single units for association and clustering. On average, about 240,000 unique TCR beta nucleotide sequences were sequenced per donor among a few hundred genotyped donors of the cohort, with around 19% of those sequences being non-productive.

Reading from cysteine to phenylalanine, the CDR3 counts 14 amino acids. Only CDR3 DNA remains: 42 bases, in frame from the first base. V is shortened by 3 bases, J by 0 bases, and the region joining them spans 8 bases. CDR1 and CDR2 (LNHDA, SQIVND) derive from the germline V gene (reference sequence). Overall study results and their limits: Compared with the roughly 600-donor mean, donors in an Asian-associated ancestry cluster had fewer N-insertions in productive TCRs, according to a later genetic analysis. Compared with equally common non-associated chains, HLA-associated TCR beta chains in a later analysis were more clonally expanded and had lower generation probabilities. A further reported finding was that TCR beta sequences accurately predicted the HLA-A and HLA-B alleles for most subjects in the first cohort. Approximately 18 rarely observed V segments, including chromosome 9 orphons, were excluded from the earlier analysis of about 600 of the donors because counts were too low. In a later analysis, TCR association rates were found to vary across HLA loci, with the most associated TCRs seen for DRB1 alleles and the fewest for HLA-C alleles. Some IMGT-functional V segments, including TRBV6-2 and TRBV6-3, could not be distinguished by the 87-base-pair reads and were therefore excluded. Across donors, most TCR sequences were observed very rarely, whereas some public TCRs were present in many individuals. According to a later analysis, most CMV-associated TCR beta chains appeared to be HLA-restricted, and the HLA associations seemed to be driven largely by CMV exposure. The presence/absence analyses assumed that sequencing depth was roughly uniform across donors, and that assumption may not be true. A cluster of highly shared sequence variants was judged likely to be a technical artifact of the sequencing pipeline. According to a later analysis, parvovirus B19, influenza, CMV and Epstein-Barr virus appeared linked to several top co-occurrence clusters. In a later genetic analysis, a missense DCLRE1C variant was associated with V-gene and J-gene trimming of TCR beta chains, and the association was replicated in an independent cohort. A few of the identified cytomegalovirus-associated TCR beta chains were confirmed in vitro to be specific for cytomegalovirus antigens. It was suggested by the authors that the approach could potentially be generalized to other disease states and immunological phenotypes. Linkage disequilibrium might explain the correlated functional status among segregating V segments, but an unknown experimental factor could not be ruled out. Cytomegalovirus status was reported to be diagnosed by the classifier with high specificity and sensitivity in both the original and validation cohorts. For the cohort, immune exposure information was limited to CMV serostatus. The cohort was sequenced for TCR beta chains only, and without alpha or paired-chain data the features that could be detected were limited. At a false discovery rate of 0.05, a later analysis linked some 17,000 TCR beta sequences to specific HLA alleles. When HLA alleles, especially DR and DQ, strongly co-occurred, TCR associations were difficult to assign to individual alleles. In an earlier analysis of more than 450 of the donors, most TCR beta V segments were observed in productive rearrangements about 87% or about 30% of the time, broadly matching IMGT annotations. The study gave a list of 150 to 200 TCR beta chains associated with cytomegalovirus. HLA typing was unavailable for some donors at each locus, so association tests used only the typed subset.

The cohort comprised several hundred healthy bone marrow donors. At the time of sampling, every cohort member was nominally healthy, though immune exposures that went unrecorded were likely present. The donor tested CMV seronegative, placing the donor among the 350 or so seronegative members of the cohort. A peripheral blood sample was collected from each donor, and TCR beta sequencing was performed on peripheral blood mononuclear cells. Genomic DNA extraction from the blood cell samples was performed with the Qiagen DNeasy Blood Extraction Kit. With regard to this clone: The antigen it recognizes is unknown.

Libraries were constructed by the immunoSEQ multiplex PCR assay. For the multiplex PCR, a mixture combining 60 forward primers for TCR Vbeta segments and 13 reverse primers for TCR Jbeta segments was used. A multiplex PCR assay on genomic DNA amplified the CDR3 region of rearranged TCR beta genes. The Illumina HiSeq System was used to sequence the amplified TCR beta libraries as 87-base-pair reads. Per the authors' processing: Across the roughly 670 repertoires, a later analysis counted 78 million or so unique TCR beta chains, roughly 11 million of which were shared by at least two donors. A nearest-neighbor algorithm error-corrected the raw reads and collapsed the reads into unique sequences, merging closely related sequences to remove PCR and sequencing errors. CDR3 sequences were aligned to IMGT reference sequences to assign V, D and J gene segments. For a sequence to be retained, at least a six-nucleotide match to both a V gene segment and a J gene segment was required. A rearrangement counted as productive if the CDR3 had no stop codons and remained in frame with V and J, and every other rearrangement counted as non-productive. Following IMGT convention, CDR3 was defined as the stretch from the second conserved V-encoded cysteine to the conserved J-encoded phenylalanine. In an earlier analysis of around 570 of the donors, sequences lacking an unambiguous match to a single V gene segment were excluded. In an earlier analysis of a few hundred of the donors, a V segment was called functional when productive rearrangements were above 56.7%, and segregating when the standard deviation between donors exceeded 5%. To diagnose cytomegalovirus status from the catalog of TCR beta chain sequences, a statistical classification framework was built. V and J gene assignment, in a later analysis, came from comparing TCR nucleotide sequences with IMGT/GENE-DB human TR gene sequences. Using the TCRdist pipeline, a later analysis assigned CDR3 sequences along with most-parsimonious VDJ recombination scenarios. In a later analysis, each TCR beta chain was defined by its CDR3 amino acid sequence together with its V-gene family, and reads without a unique V-gene family were excluded. In a later analysis, fewer than 600 highly shared, low-generation-probability nucleotide sequences were removed to address suspected cross-contamination and a sequencing artifact. In a later analysis, a clonal expansion index for each public chain was calculated from normalized within-repertoire ranks of inferred template counts. A later analysis computed generation probabilities with a VDJ recombination model fitted to out-of-frame rearrangements, and checked the results against IGoR. Hypergeometric tests were used in a later analysis to score TCR-TCR, TCR-HLA and TCR-CMV co-occurrence, with a repertoire-size bias correction applied to the TCR pairs. In a later analysis, false discovery rates were estimated by permuting HLA or CMV assignments 20 times. In a later analysis, co-occurring TCRs were grouped using DBSCAN, and TCRdist sequence similarity was added for clustering within HLA-allele-positive subsets. Repertoires with fewer than 30,000 or more than 120,000 public chains, plus five repertoires with anomalous nucleotide sharing, were excluded from co-occurrence clustering. TCRdb mirrors the immuneACCESS table, restricted to in-frame sequences. Some clones are absent from its copies; in checked studies, under half trace to an unresolved V gene, and the reason for the others is unknown. The V and J calls and clone size come from that table; D and trimming were worked out from the DNA. This sample's table has entries for around 140,000 clones. Of the sample, 0.75% to 1% falls within the top ten clones.

Recombination joined TRBV19 with TRBJ1-2; the D gene is perhaps TRBD1, on 5 matching bases. This clonotype originated in a male donor in good health and CMV-seronegative. Sequenced: PBMCs. DNA sequence: TGTGCCAGTAGTATGTCGGGGGCTAACTATGGCTACACCTTC. Its protein is CASSMSGANYGYTF.